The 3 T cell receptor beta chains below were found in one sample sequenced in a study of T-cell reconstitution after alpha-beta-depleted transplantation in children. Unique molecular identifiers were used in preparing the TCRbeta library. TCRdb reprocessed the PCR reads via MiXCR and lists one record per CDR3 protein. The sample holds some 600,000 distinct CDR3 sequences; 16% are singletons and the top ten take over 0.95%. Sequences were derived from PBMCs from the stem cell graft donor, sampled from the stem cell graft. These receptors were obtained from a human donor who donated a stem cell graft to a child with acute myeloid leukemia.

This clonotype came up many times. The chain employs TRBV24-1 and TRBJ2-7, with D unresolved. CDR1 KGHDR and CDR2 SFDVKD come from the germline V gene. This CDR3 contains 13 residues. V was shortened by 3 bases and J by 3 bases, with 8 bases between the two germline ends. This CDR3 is CATSDIVGYEQYF. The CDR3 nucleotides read TGTGCCACCAGTGATATCGTAGGCTACGAGCAGTACTTC.

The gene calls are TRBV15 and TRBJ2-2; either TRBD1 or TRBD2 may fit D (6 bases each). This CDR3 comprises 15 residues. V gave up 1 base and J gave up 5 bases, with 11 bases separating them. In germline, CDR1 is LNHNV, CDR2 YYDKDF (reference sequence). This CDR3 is CATSRAGGWTGELFF. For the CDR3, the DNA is TGTGCCACCAGCAGAGCCGGGGGCTGGACCGGGGAGCTGTTTTTT. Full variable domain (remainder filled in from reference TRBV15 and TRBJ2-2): DAMVIQNPRYQVTQFGKPVTLSCSQTLNHNVMYWYQQKSSQAPKLLFHYYDKDFNNEADTPDNFQSRRPNTSFCFLDIRSPGLGDTAMYLCATSRAGGWTGELFFGEGSRLTVL.

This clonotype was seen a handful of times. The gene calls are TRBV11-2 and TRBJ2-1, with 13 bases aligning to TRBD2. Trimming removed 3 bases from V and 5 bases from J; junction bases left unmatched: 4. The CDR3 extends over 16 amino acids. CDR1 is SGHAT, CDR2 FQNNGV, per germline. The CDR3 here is CASSLPTSGGDNEQFF. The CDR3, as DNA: TGTGCCAGCAGCTTGCCTACTAGCGGGGGGGACAATGAGCAGTTCTTC.